This T cell receptor beta chain was sequenced in a study of T cells in Graves' hyperthyroidism and ophthalmopathy. Amplification of TCR beta CDR3 regions used RNA as the template. First-round RT-PCR with HTBI primers amplified the TCR CDR3 region. In TCRdb, the multiplex PCR reads were re-called with MiXCR into one record per CDR3 protein. The table has 700,000 to 850,000 distinct CDR3 sequences, 35% seen once. The CDR3 loop spans 15 amino acids. Germline V lookup: CDR1 LNHDA, CDR2 SQIVND (reference sequence). Points on this clonotype: A read error may explain this, as a much larger clone is one base away.

This rearrangement joins TRBV19 to TRBJ1-5, with D possibly TRBD1 on 6 matching bases. The TCR comes from a woman aged 35 to 49 with Graves' hyperthyroidism. Sequencing was performed on blood. CDR3 nucleotides: TGTGCCGGTAGTTCCTACAGGGAGAGCAATCAGCCCCAGCATTTT. It translates to CAGSSYRESNQPQHF.